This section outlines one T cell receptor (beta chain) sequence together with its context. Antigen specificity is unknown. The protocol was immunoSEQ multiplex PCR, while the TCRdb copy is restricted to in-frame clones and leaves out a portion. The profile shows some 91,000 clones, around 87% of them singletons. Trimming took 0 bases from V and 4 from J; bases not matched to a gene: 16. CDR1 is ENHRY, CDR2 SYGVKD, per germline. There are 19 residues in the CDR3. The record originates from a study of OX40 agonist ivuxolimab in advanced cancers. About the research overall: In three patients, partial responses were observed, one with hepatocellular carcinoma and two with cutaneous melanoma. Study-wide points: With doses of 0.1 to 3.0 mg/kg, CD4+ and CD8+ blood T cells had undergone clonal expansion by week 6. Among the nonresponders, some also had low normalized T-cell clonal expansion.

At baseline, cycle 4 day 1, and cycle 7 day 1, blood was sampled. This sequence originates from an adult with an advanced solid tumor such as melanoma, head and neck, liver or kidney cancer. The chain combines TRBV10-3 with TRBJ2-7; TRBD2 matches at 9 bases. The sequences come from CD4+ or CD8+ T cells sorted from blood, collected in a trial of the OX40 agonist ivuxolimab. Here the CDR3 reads CAISESKLSGSTIRYEQYF. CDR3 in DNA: TGTGCCATCAGTGAGTCGAAGCTTAGCGGGAGTACGATAAGGTACGAGCAGTACTTC.